Below, 28 T cell receptor beta chains from the same sample are listed, as sequenced in a study of blood T cell repertoires in COVID-19. This table comes from immunoSEQ multiplex PCR, and its TCRdb copy is limited to in-frame clones, with some not included. The sample contains approximately 150,000 clones, about 88% of which appear only once. Sequenced material: peripheral blood. The receptors derive from a man aged 40-50 years with acute or convalescent COVID-19.

The chain carries TRBV19 and TRBJ1-2; D gene unclear. The CDR3 length is 13 residues. The V gene's germline CDR1 is LNHDA and CDR2 SQIVND (reference sequence). V was cut by 4 bases and J by 7 bases, with 13 bases left in between. As DNA, the CDR3 is TGTGCCAGTAGTAGCACGGCACTACGTGGCTACACCTTC. Translating it yields CASSSTALRGYTF.

The genes are TRBV5-6 and TRBJ1-2; tentative D call: TRBD1 (6 bases). CDR3 length: 12 amino acids. CDR1 and CDR2 (germline): SGHDT, YYEEEE. The V end lost 4 bases, the J end lost 9 bases, and 13 bases lay between the germline ends. The DNA for the CDR3 is TGTGCCAGCAGCCCCCGGGACAATCGCTACACCTTC. It translates to CASSPRDNRYTF.

The V call is TRBV28, the J call TRBJ2-2, with D uncertain. CDR3 length: 13 residues. V was trimmed by 4 bases and J by 6 bases, leaving 9 bases between them. The germline V gene encodes CDR1 MDHEN and CDR2 SYDVKM. The CDR3 DNA reads TGTGCCAGCAGTTCACGACGGGCCGGGGAGCTGTTTTTT. Its protein is CASSSRRAGELFF.

CDR3 nucleotides: TGTGCCAGCAGCTTAGGAGGGACAGGGGGCCACGAGCAGTACTTC. This codes for CASSLGGTGGHEQYF. This sequence joins TRBV11-2 and TRBJ2-7, with TRBD1 identical over 12 bases. The ends lost 1 base at V and 5 bases at J; junction bases unmatched: 3. CDR3 length equals 15 residues. Germline V gene lookup returns CDR1 SGHAT and CDR2 FQNNGV.

The sample holds one count of this clone. The chain joins TRBV7-6 to TRBJ2-3; 12 nucleotides line up with TRBD2. After removal of 3 bases from V and 5 bases from J, the junction contained 6 bases not matched to a gene. The CDR3 length is 16 residues. Germline CDR1 and CDR2: SGHVS and FNYEAQ. The CDR3 here is CASSFGLAGTGDTQYF. Written as DNA, the CDR3 is TGTGCCAGCAGCTTCGGACTAGCGGGGACGGGAGATACGCAGTATTTT.

The chain couples TRBV3-1 (or the pseudogene TRBV3-2) to TRBJ2-5, with 9 bases aligning to TRBD2. The CDR3 contains 15 residues. Germline values: CDR1 LGHDT, CDR2 YNNKEL (reference sequence). J was trimmed by 1 base and V by 0 bases; bases with no gene match: 0. CDR3 protein: CASSQEGLAQETQYF. CDR3 nucleotide sequence: TGTGCCAGCAGCCAAGAGGGACTAGCCCAAGAGACCCAGTACTTC.

This chain connects TRBV19 to TRBJ1-4; perhaps TRBD1 as D (5 bases). CDR3 length equals 11 residues. The V and J ends lost 10 bases and 8 bases respectively, with 11 bases between them. In germline, CDR1 is LNHDA, CDR2 SQIVND (reference sequence). The CDR3 spells CATAGYEKLFF. In DNA form, the CDR3 reads TGTGCCACCGCAGGGTACGAAAAACTGTTTTTT.

The rearrangement joins TRBV3-1 (or the pseudogene TRBV3-2) to TRBJ2-5; TRBD2 might be the D (6 bases). The ends were cut back, 8 bases at V and 2 bases at J, with 24 bases in the middle. Germline assignment: CDR1 LGHDT and CDR2 YNNKEL (reference sequence). There are 17 residues in the CDR3. The CDR3 is CASHGASADDFQETQYF. The CDR3, as DNA: TGTGCCAGCCATGGGGCTAGCGCGGATGATTTTCAAGAGACCCAGTACTTC.

The table lists this clone with a few counts. The chain recombines TRBV29-1 with TRBJ2-7; D is possibly TRBD1 or TRBD2 (7 bases each). The CDR3 is made up of 12 amino acids. The germline V gene encodes CDR1 SQVTM and CDR2 ANQGSEA. With 7 bases removed from V and 3 bases from J, the gap between germline ends came to 13 bases. DNA of the CDR3: TGCAGCGCGGGGGGACAGTACTACGAGCAGTACTTC. Translating gives CSAGGQYYEQYF.

This clone was seen more than once but under ten times. The chain combines TRBV27 with TRBJ1-2, with 10 bases that match TRBD1. Germline CDR1 is MNHEY and CDR2 is SMNVEV (reference sequence). CDR3 length: 14 residues. Trimming at V came to 6 bases and at J to 7 bases, leaving 8 bases not matched to a gene. The CDR3 sequence is CASRGTGAEAGYTF. The CDR3 bases are TGTGCCAGCAGGGGGACAGGGGCCGAGGCTGGCTACACCTTC.

The rearrangement joins TRBV29-1 to TRBJ1-1; 10 nucleotides agree with TRBD1. The CDR3 runs to 11 residues. The germline CDR1 and CDR2 sequences are SQVTM and ANQGSEA. This CDR3 reads CSWTGGTEAFF. The CDR3 nucleotides are TGCAGTTGGACAGGGGGCACTGAAGCTTTCTTT.

This clone was detected only once. The chain joins TRBV7-9 to TRBJ1-1; 8 positions match TRBD1. Germline CDR1 is SEHNR and CDR2 is FQNEAQ (reference sequence). V was clipped by 5 bases and J by 7 bases; unmatched bases: 6. This CDR3 contains 13 residues. The CDR3 coding sequence is TGTGCCAGCAGCCCAGGACAGGGTTTTGAAGCTTTCTTT. The encoded protein is CASSPGQGFEAFF. Using reference TRBV7-9 and TRBJ1-1 for the parts outside the CDR3, the full variable domain is DTGVSQNPRHKITKRGQNVTFRCDPISEHNRLYWYRQTLGQGPEFLTYFQNEAQLEKSRLLSDRFSAERPKGSFSTLEIQRTEQGDSAMYLCASSPGQGFEAFFGQGTRLTVV.

The CDR3 DNA reads as TGTGCCAGCAGCCAAGATCCGAGGGGGTCTAACTATGGCTACACCTTC. Translated: CASSQDPRGSNYGYTF. The chain carries TRBV3-1 (or the pseudogene TRBV3-2) and TRBJ1-2; D is perhaps TRBD1 (6 bases). V lost 0 bases, J lost 0 bases, and 11 bases lay in between. Germline V gene data show CDR1 as LGHDT and CDR2 as YNNKEL (reference sequence). There are 16 residues in the CDR3.

The J gene is TRBJ2-1, the V gene TRBV7-8, with 12 bases fitting TRBD2. This CDR3 spans 18 amino acids. The V segment lost 5 bases and the J segment 7 bases; nucleotides outside the gene matches: 15. The germline V gene encodes CDR1 SGHVS and CDR2 FQNEAQ. The CDR3 region is CASSRGLAGGPSRNEQFF. CDR3 bases: TGTGCCAGCAGCCGCGGTCTAGCGGGGGGGCCGAGTCGGAATGAGCAGTTCTTC.

The V and J genes are TRBV30 and TRBJ1-1; no reliable D call. This CDR3 comprises 12 residues. The V gene's germline CDR1 is GTSNPN and CDR2 SVGIG (reference sequence). Trimming took 1 base from V and 5 from J, leaving 8 bases between them. For the CDR3, the DNA is TGTGCCTGGAGTGATGGAGGGACTGAAGCTTTCTTT. Its translation: CAWSDGGTEAFF.

The chain couples TRBV7-9 to TRBJ1-1, with TRBD1 matching over 7 bases. Germline CDR1 reads SEHNR; CDR2 reads FQNEAQ (reference sequence). The CDR3 is 15 residues long. With V trimmed by 1 base and J by 0 bases, 2 bases remained unmatched. Here the CDR3 reads CASSLEGAMNTEAFF. DNA of the CDR3: TGTGCCAGCAGCTTAGAGGGGGCGATGAACACTGAAGCTTTCTTT.

The chain couples TRBV2 to TRBJ1-3; weak D call: TRBD1 (5 bases). V lost 7 bases and J lost 0, with 13 bases in between. Germline-derived CDR1 and CDR2 are SNHLY and FYNNEI. This CDR3 is built from 15 residues. The CDR3 here is CASTARASSGNTIYF. The CDR3 nucleotides are TGTGCCAGCACGGCCAGGGCGAGCTCTGGAAACACCATATATTTT. The variable domain in full, with the rest retrieved from reference TRBV2 and TRBJ1-3, is EPEVTQTPSHQVTQMGQEVILRCVPISNHLYFYWYRQILGQKVEFLVSFYNNEISEKSEIFDDQFSVERPDGSNFTLKIRSTKLEDSAMYFCASTARASSGNTIYFGEGSWLTVV.

The rearrangement joins TRBV6-6 to TRBJ2-1, with D possibly being TRBD1 (6 bases). This CDR3 comprises 13 residues. Germline CDR1 MNHNY, CDR2 SVGAGI (reference sequence). The V gene lost 8 bases and the J gene lost 3 bases, with 11 bases spanning the gap. The CDR3 sequence is CASRTANYNEQFF. CDR3 nucleotides: TGTGCCAGCCGGACAGCAAACTACAATGAGCAGTTCTTC.

V gene TRBV5-1 combines with J gene TRBJ1-1, with D unresolved. The germline V gene encodes CDR1 SGHRS and CDR2 YFSETQ. The CDR3 consists of 15 residues. The V end lost 0 bases, the J end lost 3 bases, and 12 bases lay between the germline ends. Written as DNA, the CDR3 is TGCGCCAGCAGCTTGGCCCCGGGAACCTACACTGAAGCTTTCTTT. As protein: CASSLAPGTYTEAFF.

Written as DNA, the CDR3 is TGTGCCAGCAGTCCCAGGCATAGCTCCTACAATGAGCAGTTCTTC. Translating it yields CASSPRHSSYNEQFF. The chain joins TRBV6-5 to TRBJ2-1; D is unclear. Germline V gene data show CDR1 as MNHEY and CDR2 as SVGAGI. The CDR3 is made up of 15 amino acids. The V and J ends lost 5 bases and 0 bases respectively, with 11 bases between them.

The gene calls are TRBV19 and TRBJ1-1, with D uncertain. V shed 1 base and J shed 0 bases, with 3 bases lying between them. The CDR3 is 13 amino acids. The germline CDR1 and CDR2 sequences are LNHDA and SQIVND (reference sequence). CDR3 amino acids: CASSIGMNTEAFF. CDR3 sequence (DNA): TGTGCCAGTAGTATAGGTATGAACACTGAAGCTTTCTTT.

This chain links TRBV2 with TRBJ1-1; 8 bases match TRBD1. This CDR3 comprises 15 residues. Germline values: CDR1 SNHLY, CDR2 FYNNEI. J was trimmed by 0 bases and V by 2 bases; bases with no gene match: 2. The chain's CDR3 is CASSETGGMNTEAFF. The CDR3, as DNA: TGTGCCAGCAGTGAAACAGGGGGAATGAACACTGAAGCTTTCTTT.

V and J are TRBV4-1 and TRBJ2-3; the match to TRBD2 covers 8 bases. CDR1 and CDR2 from the germline V gene are MGHRA and YSYEKL. V gave up 0 bases and J gave up 3 bases; unmatched junction bases: 5. CDR3 length equals 16 residues. The CDR3 nucleotides are TGCGCCAGCAGCCAAGACAGCGGGGGCGCGACAGATACGCAGTATTTT. As protein: CASSQDSGGATDTQYF.

The V gene is TRBV11-2, the J gene TRBJ2-3, with a weak D call TRBD2 (7 bases). Germline CDR1 and CDR2: SGHAT and FQNNGV. The CDR3 has 16 amino acids. Deletions cut 6 bases from V and 6 bases from J, with 22 bases between. This CDR3 is CASRSPRGAGWDTQYF. The CDR3 DNA sequence: TGTGCCAGCAGATCCCCACGGGGGGCGGGCTGGGATACGCAGTATTTT.

The chain couples TRBV4-1 to TRBJ2-3; D gene ambiguous. This CDR3 is 13 amino acids long. Germline V lookup: CDR1 MGHRA, CDR2 YSYEKL. Trimming took 0 bases from V and 7 from J, leaving 8 bases between them. The CDR3 bases are TGCGCCAGCAGCCAAGATCGGGTAAATACGCAGTATTTT. It translates to CASSQDRVNTQYF.

The chain combines TRBV7-2 with TRBJ1-4; D not certain. The CDR3 has 14 residues. CDR1 and CDR2 (germline): SGHTA, FQGNSA. The V end lost 3 bases, the J end lost 8 bases, and 13 bases lay between the germline ends. The CDR3 sequence: CASSFTRTSEKLFF. The CDR3 DNA sequence: TGTGCCAGCAGCTTTACTCGGACTTCGGAAAAACTGTTTTTT.

Only a few counts were recorded for this clone. The chain carries TRBV6-4 and TRBJ2-2; the D gene is possibly TRBD2 (6 bases). V lost 0 bases and J 5 bases, leaving 7 bases between the germline ends. CDR3 length: 14 residues. The germline gives CDR1 MRHNA, CDR2 SNTAGT. DNA for the CDR3: TGTGCCAGCAGTGACTCGGCGGGGACCGGGGAGCTGTTTTTT. Its protein is CASSDSAGTGELFF.

The V and J genes are TRBV4-3 and TRBJ2-1, with D tentatively TRBD2 (7 bases). The germline V gene has CDR1 LGHNA and CDR2 YSLEER. The CDR3 totals 18 residues. V lost 0 bases and J 5 bases, leaving 20 bases between the germline ends. The CDR3 here is CASSQDQIGGLPDNEQFF. CDR3 bases: TGCGCCAGCAGCCAAGATCAGATAGGGGGACTACCGGACAATGAGCAGTTCTTC.